A single sample gave rise to the 17 T cell receptor beta chains below, sequenced in a study of T-cell memory formation after mild COVID-19. TCRdb recomputed calls from the 5' RACE reads with MiXCR, one row per CDR3 protein. The sample has almost 550,000 distinct CDR3 sequences, about 20% seen once. The specimen sequenced was PBMCs or a T cell subset sorted from them (not recorded which). These receptor sequences come from an adult woman who had mild COVID-19 (a few samples of this study predate the infection). Cell type and time point are not known.

V and J are TRBV7-3 and TRBJ1-2; no firm D call. The V gene's germline CDR1 is SGHTA and CDR2 FQGTGA. The V gene lost 1 base and the J gene lost 4 bases, with 16 bases spanning the gap. The CDR3 is 16 amino acids. The CDR3 DNA reads TGTGCCAGCAGCTTAAACGGCGCCACGTCCATCTATGGCTACACCTTC. Translated: CASSLNGATSIYGYTF. The full variable domain, in which reference TRBV7-3 and TRBJ1-2 provide the parts outside the CDR3, is GAGVSQTPSNKVTEKGKYVELRCDPISGHTALYWYRQSLGQGPEFLIYFQGTGAADDSGLPNDRFFAVRPEGSVSTLKIQRTERGDSAVYLCASSLNGATSIYGYTFGSGTRLTVV.

J is TRBJ2-2 and V is TRBV6-2 or TRBV6-3, with D perhaps TRBD1 (5 bases). Trimming cost V 0 bases and J 0 bases, with 14 bases left between them. This CDR3 is 18 amino acids long. From germline, CDR1 is MNHEY and CDR2 SVGEGT. DNA of the CDR3: TGTGCCAGCAGTTACTCTCCCCGACAGCCCGCGAACACCGGGGAGCTGTTTTTT. Its translation is CASSYSPRQPANTGELFF.

The chain employs TRBV7-4 and TRBJ2-7, with TRBD1 as a possible D gene (5 bases). The germline V and J ends were trimmed by 5 bases and 0 bases, with 8 bases remaining between them. The CDR3 runs 13 residues. Germline CDR1 reads SGHVT; CDR2 reads SQSDAQ. CDR3 region: CASSDDSSYEQYF. In nucleotides, the CDR3 is TGTGCCAGCAGCGACGACAGCTCCTACGAGCAGTACTTC.

The V gene is TRBV7-6, the J gene TRBJ2-1; D remains unclear. V shed 5 bases and J shed 2 bases, with 13 bases lying between them. The CDR3 spans 15 residues. Germline values: CDR1 SGHVS, CDR2 FNYEAQ. CDR3 protein: CASSPRAATYNEQFF. The DNA of the CDR3 is TGTGCCAGCAGCCCCCGGGCAGCTACCTACAATGAGCAGTTCTTC.

V and J are TRBV4-1 and TRBJ1-2; TRBD1 matches at 7 bases. Germline assignment: CDR1 MGHRA and CDR2 YSYEKL. With V trimmed by 3 bases and J by 4 bases, 5 bases remained unmatched. The CDR3 sequence is 14 residues long. The CDR3 sequence: CASSQTGIGYGYTF. The DNA for the CDR3 is TGCGCCAGCAGCCAGACAGGGATCGGCTATGGCTACACCTTC.

The V and J genes are TRBV6-1 and TRBJ2-1; D not resolved. CDR1 and CDR2 (germline): MNHNS, SASEGT. The germline V and J ends were trimmed by 8 bases and 0 bases, with 17 bases remaining between them. This CDR3 region has 16 residues. DNA of the CDR3: TGTGCCAGCTCTCGGATCTACAGCAGCTCCTACAATGAGCAGTTCTTC. It specifies CASSRIYSSSYNEQFF.

The chain carries TRBV12-3 or TRBV12-4 and TRBJ1-1; no reliable D call. This CDR3 has 15 residues. Trimming removed 2 bases at V and 1 base at J, with 11 bases between. The CDR3 DNA reads as TGTGCCAGCAGTTTAATGACCCTTGGGAACACTGAAGCTTTCTTT. Its protein product is CASSLMTLGNTEAFF.

The rearrangement links TRBV5-6 to TRBJ2-3; 11 bases are shared with TRBD2. The CDR3 runs 17 residues. The germline CDR1 and CDR2 sequences are SGHDT and YYEEEE. The junction had 8 bases not matched to a gene; V was cut back by 3 bases and J by 2 bases. CDR3 protein: CASSWPGTSGFTDTQYF. Here the CDR3 DNA reads TGTGCCAGCAGCTGGCCCGGGACTAGCGGATTCACAGATACGCAGTATTTT.

This clonotype was counted only a few times. The V and J genes are TRBV20-1 and TRBJ2-3; 11 bases line up with TRBD2. Germline CDR1 and CDR2: DFQATT and SNEGSKA (reference sequence). The CDR3 is 15 residues long. Unmatched junction bases numbered 11, after V lost 6 bases and J lost 6 bases. CDR3 sequence reads: CSATFIAGGLDTQYF. In nucleotides, the CDR3 is TGCAGTGCGACTTTCATAGCGGGGGGGCTTGATACGCAGTATTTT.

For this clonotype: Sequence at one end of the junction differs from germline and may be a read error. The CDR3 bases are TGCAGCGTTCTGGAATACACCGTGGAGCTGTTTTTT. Protein: CSVLEYTVELFF. The rearrangement uses TRBV29-1 and TRBJ2-2; D is unclear. This CDR3 region has 12 residues. Germline V lookup: CDR1 SQVTM, CDR2 ANQGSEA.

This clonotype was seen once. J is TRBJ2-1 and V is TRBV9, with D maybe TRBD2 (6 bases). Deletions cut 3 bases from V and 0 bases from J, with 19 bases between. This CDR3 comprises 18 residues. CDR1 is SGDLS and CDR2 is YYNGEE in the germline V gene. The CDR3 DNA sequence: TGTGCCAGCAGCGAGGCGCCTGAGGACTACCTCTCCTACAATGAGCAGTTCTTC. Protein: CASSEAPEDYLSYNEQFF.

This clonotype was observed a handful of times. The V gene is TRBV6-1, the J gene TRBJ1-5, with D unclear. The length of the CDR3 is 15 residues. Germline CDR1 MNHNS, CDR2 SASEGT. Trimming removed 1 base at V and 7 bases at J, with 14 bases between. The CDR3 here is CASSEGTFRGQPQHF. CDR3 DNA: TGTGCCAGCAGTGAAGGGACTTTTCGGGGACAGCCCCAGCATTTT.

This clonotype was observed a few times. The chain is built from TRBV1 and TRBJ1-5; TRBD1 is the table's D call and was not checked against the DNA. TRBV1 is tagged as a pseudogene. The CDR3 has 19 amino acids. The CDR3 DNA follows: TGCACCAGCAGCCGCCTACCCGGGACACATCCTTATAGCAATCAGCCCCAGCATTTT. As protein: CTSSRLPGTHPYSNQPQHF.

V and J are TRBV5-1 and TRBJ1-4; tentatively, D is TRBD1 (5 bases). Trimming removed 0 bases from V and 7 bases from J, with 19 bases in between. The CDR3 has 17 amino acids. Germline CDR1 and CDR2: SGHRS and YFSETQ. CDR3 nucleotides: TGCGCCAGCAGCTTGGATAGGGGACCTTCTCGGGGTGAAAAACTGTTTTTT. Translation: CASSLDRGPSRGEKLFF.

The chain couples TRBV20-1 to TRBJ2-1; 8 positions agree with TRBD2. Germline loops: CDR1 DFQATT, CDR2 SNEGSKA (reference sequence). V lost 2 bases, J lost 0 bases, and 9 bases stayed unmatched. CDR3 length: 17 amino acids. The CDR3 spells CSARRLAGAFSYNEQFF. For the CDR3, the DNA is TGCAGTGCTAGAAGGCTAGCGGGTGCCTTCTCCTACAATGAGCAGTTCTTC.

This clonotype has more than one count but fewer than ten. The chain couples TRBV20-1 to TRBJ1-1, with D possibly TRBD1 on 5 matching bases. The CDR3 covers 13 residues. CDR1 is DFQATT and CDR2 is SNEGSKA in the germline V gene (reference sequence). CDR3 in amino acids: CTARRAGGEGAFF. The CDR3, as DNA: TGCACCGCTAGGCGGGCGGGGGGAGAGGGAGCTTTCTTT.

In its sample, this clonotype was seen a few times. The V gene is TRBV20-1, the J gene TRBJ2-6; 8 bases match TRBD1. The CDR3 contains 16 residues. The ends lost 3 bases at V and 1 base at J; junction bases unmatched: 5. Per the germline V gene, CDR1 is DFQATT and CDR2 is SNEGSKA (reference sequence). The CDR3 nucleotides are TGCAGTGCTAGGGACAGGGACCCTTCTGGGGCCAACGTCCTGACTTTC. As protein: CSARDRDPSGANVLTF.